This entry is about one TCR beta chain. No antigen is known for it. Preparation of the TCRbeta library was carried out with unique molecular identifiers. MiXCR, applied by TCRdb to the PCR reads, yields one record per CDR3 protein. The sample includes under 20,000 distinct CDR3 sequences, approximately 13% of them seen just once. Per germline, CDR1 LNHNV and CDR2 YYDKDF (reference sequence). Unmatched junction bases numbered 16, after V lost 2 bases and J lost 7 bases. The CDR3 is 17 residues long. The sample is drawn from a study of T-cell reconstitution after alpha-beta-depleted transplantation in children. Notes on the study in general: Expanded graft clones numbering several hundred reportedly gave rise to alpha-beta T cells about two months after transplant. After one year, T-cell counts and TCRbeta diversity mostly came from new T cells. Surviving recipient T cells and thymic progenitors produced the high day-60 TCRbeta diversity seen in some patients.

Sample: PBMCs, mostly from graft donor cells, taken 60 days after TCRalphabeta/CD19-depleted stem cell transplant. This receptor was taken from a female patient aged 2 to 10 who had a stem cell transplant for congenital amegakaryocytic thrombocytopenia, so the T cells may come from the graft donor. The chain combines TRBV15 with TRBJ2-7, with 8 nucleotides matching TRBD2. This CDR3 is CATSRPGTRGRTWEQYF. CDR3 coding DNA: TGTGCCACCAGCAGACCCGGGACTAGAGGGAGGACGTGGGAGCAGTACTTC.